Listed here are 21 T cell receptor beta chains from one sample, sequenced in a study of human T cells and chemical hapten exposure. Using its own MiXCR run on the RACE reads, TCRdb lists one record per CDR3 protein. In the table there are about 190,000 distinct CDR3 sequences, about 25% of which are singletons. Time point here: patch test 3, about 24 weeks after DPC sensitization. This sample's treatment: therapeutic diphenylcyclopropenone sensitization with weekly scalp DPC. The sample here was whole blood, taken in connection with sensitization to the hapten diphenylcyclopropenone (DPC). The receptor source for this set is a woman aged 40-49 years with alopecia areata. Some clones in this sample may be carry-over from other donors' samples.

This clonotype was seen more than once but under ten times. V gene TRBV7-9 combines with J gene TRBJ1-1, with 8 bases fitting TRBD1. CDR1 is SEHNR and CDR2 is FQNEAQ in the germline V gene (reference sequence). V was clipped by 8 bases and J by 4 bases; unmatched bases: 6. CDR3 size: 13 residues. The CDR3 DNA reads TGTGCCAGCCAAAGGACAGGGCCCACTGAAGCTTTCTTT. Amino acid sequence: CASQRTGPTEAFF.

This chain links TRBV7-2 with TRBJ2-7; D may be TRBD1 (6 bases). CDR1 is SGHTA and CDR2 is FQGNSA in the germline V gene. CDR3 length: 15 amino acids. V lost 0 bases and J lost 5, with 14 bases in between. CDR3 nucleotide sequence: TGTGCCAGCAGCTTAGCGCAGGGACATTGGAACGAGCAGTACTTC. Its translation: CASSLAQGHWNEQYF.

The V gene is TRBV5-1, the J gene TRBJ2-2; 10 bases align to TRBD2. After removal of 6 bases from V and 5 bases from J, the junction contained 7 bases not matched to a gene. From germline, CDR1 is SGHRS and CDR2 YFSETQ. CDR3 length: 15 amino acids. The CDR3 loop reads CASTSRAGGTGELFF. The CDR3 region has the DNA TGCGCCAGCACCTCGAGAGCGGGAGGGACCGGGGAGCTGTTTTTT.

This clonotype came up once. The chain links TRBV7-9 to TRBJ2-3, with 14 positions matching TRBD2. Per germline, CDR1 SEHNR and CDR2 FQNEAQ (reference sequence). The CDR3 length is 16 residues. V was clipped by 5 bases and J by 1 base; unmatched bases: 2. The CDR3 DNA reads TGTGCCAGCAGCGGACTAGCGGGAGGTGGCACAGATACGCAGTATTTT. Protein sequence: CASSGLAGGGTDTQYF.

This sequence joins TRBV11-2 and TRBJ2-7; TRBD1 matches 7 bases. CDR1 and CDR2 from the germline V gene are SGHAT and FQNNGV. This CDR3 has 14 residues. V was clipped by 3 bases and J by 3 bases; unmatched bases: 5. The CDR3 nucleotides are TGTGCCAGCAGCTTCGGGGACAGCCGCTACGAGCAGTACTTC. It is translated as CASSFGDSRYEQYF.

The J gene is TRBJ2-7, the V gene TRBV7-9; 8 bases agree with TRBD2. Germline loops: CDR1 SEHNR, CDR2 FQNEAQ (reference sequence). The CDR3 runs to 13 residues. V lost 10 bases, J lost 0 bases, and 5 bases stayed unmatched. The CDR3 region has the DNA TGTGCCATCGGTAGCGGGAACTCCTACGAGCAGTACTTC. Translating gives CAIGSGNSYEQYF.

The chain is built from TRBV7-2 and TRBJ2-7; the match to TRBD2 covers 13 bases. In germline, CDR1 is SGHTA, CDR2 FQGNSA. V shed 3 bases, J shed 2 bases, and the junction held 7 bases outside the gene matches. The CDR3 is made up of 17 amino acids. CDR3: CASSFKGTSGEAYEQYF. The CDR3 nucleotides are TGTGCCAGCAGCTTCAAAGGGACTAGCGGGGAAGCCTACGAGCAGTACTTC.

This rearrangement joins TRBV18 to TRBJ2-3, with 10 nucleotides matching TRBD2. Looked up from germline, CDR1 is KGHSH and CDR2 is LQKENI. With 4 bases clipped from V and 1 base from J, the junction kept 8 bases outside the gene matches. The CDR3 length is 17 residues. Written as DNA, the CDR3 is TGTGCCAGCTCACGCCGAGGGACTAGCGCCCGCACAGATACGCAGTATTTT. Translated: CASSRRGTSARTDTQYF.

This chain uses TRBV29-1 with TRBJ2-1; D is possibly TRBD2 (6 bases). V dropped 4 bases and J dropped 10 bases, with 14 bases sitting between them. CDR3 length equals 12 residues. The V gene's germline CDR1 is SQVTM and CDR2 ANQGSEA. CDR3 sequence reads: CSVVLLAWEQFF. The DNA of the CDR3 is TGCAGCGTTGTGCTACTAGCCTGGGAGCAGTTCTTC.

This clonotype was detected only a few times. The junction departs from the called germline gene at one end, perhaps through a read error. CDR3 in amino acids: CARSFTDGPYEQYF. CDR3 DNA: TGTGCCAGAAGTTTTACAGACGGACCCTACGAGCAGTACTTC. V usage is TRBV12-3 or TRBV12-4 and J usage is TRBJ2-7; D is uncertain. The length of the CDR3 is 14 residues.

The rearrangement links TRBV29-1 to TRBJ2-3; maybe TRBD2 (5 bases). The CDR3 has 13 amino acids. Germline CDR1 is SQVTM and CDR2 is ANQGSEA. The germline V and J ends were trimmed by 7 bases and 5 bases, with 16 bases remaining between them. The CDR3 DNA is TGCAGCGGCGGCCACTTGGGAGTAGATACGCAGTATTTT. Translation gives CSGGHLGVDTQYF.

This clonotype was observed a handful of times. This chain links TRBV20-1 with TRBJ1-1; TRBD1 might be the D (5 bases). Germline CDR1 DFQATT, CDR2 SNEGSKA (reference sequence). The CDR3 covers 16 residues. Trimming removed 5 bases from V and 0 bases from J, with 19 bases in between. The CDR3 here is CSARRGGIRMNTEAFF. Here the CDR3 DNA reads TGCAGTGCTCGACGGGGGGGTATTCGTATGAACACTGAAGCTTTCTTT.

This chain links TRBV5-4 with TRBJ1-6; the D is unclear. CDR3 length equals 14 residues. Germline V gene lookup returns CDR1 SGHNT and CDR2 YYREEE (reference sequence). V was trimmed by 7 bases and J by 9 bases, leaving 17 bases between them. This CDR3 reads CASHREGGGSPLHF. CDR3 sequence (DNA): TGTGCCAGCCACCGAGAGGGCGGAGGTTCACCCCTCCACTTT.

The chain joins TRBV20-1 to TRBJ1-1; 8 nucleotides align to TRBD1. Germline V lookup: CDR1 DFQATT, CDR2 SNEGSKA (reference sequence). Losses at the gene ends were 5 bases for V and 5 bases for J; bases not matched to a gene: 4. The CDR3 is 12 residues long. Written as DNA, the CDR3 is TGCAGTGCTGAGACAGGGGAGACTGAAGCTTTCTTT. It is translated as CSAETGETEAFF.

The rearrangement links TRBV12-3 or TRBV12-4 to TRBJ1-2; tentative D call: TRBD1 (5 bases). The V end lost 6 bases, the J end lost 2 bases, and 13 bases lay between the germline ends. The CDR3 is 14 residues long. The CDR3 sequence: CASRTPGRNYGYTF. Here the CDR3 DNA reads TGTGCCAGCAGGACCCCGGGACGGAACTATGGCTACACCTTC.

The sample holds many counts of this clonotype. The chain uses TRBV4-3 and TRBJ1-5; no firm D call. From germline, CDR1 is LGHNA and CDR2 YSLEER. The V end was cut by 0 bases, the J end by 7 bases, with 16 bases between. The CDR3 is made up of 16 amino acids. As DNA, the CDR3 is TGCGCCAGCAGCCAAGAGGTAACCCCTCTGGGGCAGCCCCAGCATTTT. This encodes CASSQEVTPLGQPQHF.

The rearrangement links TRBV29-1 to TRBJ1-1; D is perhaps TRBD1 (5 bases). V lost 3 bases to trimming and J lost 2 bases, with 16 bases between them. Germline CDR1 and CDR2: SQVTM and ANQGSEA. The CDR3 contains 15 residues. The CDR3 DNA is TGCAGCGTTGACCGACCGGGACGGGAAAACACTGAAGCTTTCTTT. Translating it yields CSVDRPGRENTEAFF.

This clonotype was counted many times. The J gene is TRBJ2-5, the V gene TRBV29-1, with D maybe TRBD1 (6 bases). CDR1 is SQVTM and CDR2 is ANQGSEA in the germline V gene. The length of the CDR3 is 18 residues. Trimming took 8 bases from V and 5 from J, leaving 33 bases between them. The CDR3 sequence: CSTNRANRDLTLPETQYF. CDR3 DNA: TGCAGCACAAACAGGGCGAACCGGGACCTGACCCTCCCGGAGACCCAGTACTTC. Full variable domain (rest looked up from reference TRBV29-1 and TRBJ2-5): SAVISQKPSRDICQRGTSLTIQCQVDSQVTMMFWYRQQPGQSLTLIATANQGSEATYESGFVIDKFPISRPNLTFSTLTVSNMSPEDSSIYLCSTNRANRDLTLPETQYFGPGTRLLVL.

V usage is TRBV20-1 and J usage is TRBJ1-4; 7 positions agree with TRBD1. The CDR3 is 15 amino acids. Looked up from germline, CDR1 is DFQATT and CDR2 is SNEGSKA (reference sequence). V lost 2 bases to trimming and J lost 6 bases; unmatched junction nucleotides: 9. CDR3 residues: CSARPNQGGDEKLFF. CDR3 in DNA: TGCAGTGCTAGACCAAACCAGGGGGGAGATGAAAAACTGTTTTTT.

The V gene is TRBV6-2 or TRBV6-3, the J gene TRBJ2-3, with D possibly TRBD2 on 6 matching bases. The CDR3 runs 15 residues. Germline V CDR1 and CDR2: MNHEY, SVGEGT. Trimming pared 4 bases from V and 0 bases from J, leaving 11 bases between. The DNA for the CDR3 is TGTGCCAGCAGTTCCCTTGGGGGGAGCACAGATACGCAGTATTTT. It translates to CASSSLGGSTDTQYF.

In its sample, this clonotype was seen a few times. This chain links TRBV12-3 or TRBV12-4 with TRBJ1-6; D is ambiguous. The germline V and J ends were trimmed by 7 bases and 10 bases, with 14 bases remaining between them. The CDR3 covers 13 residues. CDR3 nucleotide sequence: TGTGCCAGCACCCCCGAAGCAGAATCACCCCTCCACTTT. Protein: CASTPEAESPLHF.